This T cell receptor (beta chain) was identified in a study of molecular identifiers for immune sequencing clone quantification. MiXCR, run by TCRdb on the PCR reads, gives a single entry per CDR3 protein. The repertoire includes approximately 550,000 distinct CDR3 sequences, 20% to 25% of them detected once, and about 0.84% sits in the top ten. V lost 10 bases and J 0 bases, leaving 18 bases between the germline ends. Germline assignment: CDR1 ENHRY and CDR2 SYGVKD. The CDR3 spans 15 residues. This clonotype appeared many times. Naive CD8 library inputs spanned roughly 20,000 to 1,100,000 sorted cells and 10%, 30% or 50% RNA. Naive CD8 T cell sorting was performed on the CD8+CD4-CCR7+CD45RA+ phenotype.

The V and J genes are TRBV10-3 and TRBJ2-5; D might be TRBD1 or TRBD2, each matching 6 bases. Sequenced material: naive CD8+ T cells from blood, with Jurkat cell RNA spiked in. The subset here: FACS-sorted CD8+CD4-CCR7+CD45RA+ naive T cells. The source of this sequence is a human donor in good health. Some libraries in this study had Jurkat cell RNA spiked in. CDR3 coding DNA: TGTGCCACCAATGGGGGGCCGGGGTACCAAGAGACCCAGTACTTC. Residues: CATNGGPGYQETQYF.